This paragraph reports one T cell receptor beta chain. Its antigen is still unknown. It was with 60 Vbeta and 13 Jbeta primers that the PCR ran. The repertoire was sequenced with immunoSEQ multiplex PCR; TCRdb's copy has only in-frame clones and lacks some. Of some 93,000 clones listed, 78% are singletons. Unmatched junction bases numbered 5, after V lost 5 bases and J lost 5 bases. This CDR3 is built from 13 residues. The germline V gene has CDR1 SGHDN and CDR2 FVKESK. The source of the sample is a study of cytomegalovirus exposure and HLA in healthy donors. Study overall: Early release data held tens of millions of unique TCRs from HLA-typed donors. Whole-study findings and limits: Other equally common chains were less clonally expanded than HLA-associated TCR beta chains, a later analysis showed. Productive rates of about 87% or about 30% were seen for most TCR beta V segments in an earlier analysis.

The sequence came from a woman aged 40-49 years in good health and CMV-seronegative. This chain connects TRBV14 to TRBJ1-1, with 7 bases lining up with TRBD1. The sample was PBMCs. The CDR3 region is CASSRQGETEAFF. The CDR3 DNA sequence: TGTGCCAGCAGCAGACAGGGTGAGACTGAAGCTTTCTTT.